This T cell receptor beta chain was captured in a study of T-cell reconstitution after alpha-beta-depleted transplantation in children. Whole-study results and caveats: The high TCRbeta diversity at day 60 in some patients came from surviving recipient T cells and thymic progenitors. Two months or so post-transplant, alpha-beta T cells reportedly derived from several hundred expanded graft clones. T-cell counts and diversity at one year post-transplant came mainly from newly produced T cells.

Trimming left V 3 bases short and J 4 bases short, with 9 bases between. CDR3 length: 12 amino acids. CDR1 is DFQATT and CDR2 is SNEGSKA in the germline V gene (reference sequence). Comments on this clonotype: Antigen specificity is unknown.

TCRbeta library preparation incorporated unique molecular identifiers. TCRdb redid the calling of the PCR reads with MiXCR, one entry per CDR3 protein. The table has 500,000 to 600,000 distinct CDR3 sequences, 25% to 30% seen once. The sequence was collected from a boy under two years old with Wiskott-Aldrich syndrome, due to receive a stem cell transplant. The input for sequencing was PBMCs, taken before TCRalphabeta/CD19-depleted stem cell transplant. The chain links TRBV20-1 to TRBJ1-2, with D possibly matching TRBD1 (5 bases). CDR3 coding DNA: TGCAGTGCTAGCTCCGGGGGCTATGGCTACACCTTC. It is translated as CSASSGGYGYTF.